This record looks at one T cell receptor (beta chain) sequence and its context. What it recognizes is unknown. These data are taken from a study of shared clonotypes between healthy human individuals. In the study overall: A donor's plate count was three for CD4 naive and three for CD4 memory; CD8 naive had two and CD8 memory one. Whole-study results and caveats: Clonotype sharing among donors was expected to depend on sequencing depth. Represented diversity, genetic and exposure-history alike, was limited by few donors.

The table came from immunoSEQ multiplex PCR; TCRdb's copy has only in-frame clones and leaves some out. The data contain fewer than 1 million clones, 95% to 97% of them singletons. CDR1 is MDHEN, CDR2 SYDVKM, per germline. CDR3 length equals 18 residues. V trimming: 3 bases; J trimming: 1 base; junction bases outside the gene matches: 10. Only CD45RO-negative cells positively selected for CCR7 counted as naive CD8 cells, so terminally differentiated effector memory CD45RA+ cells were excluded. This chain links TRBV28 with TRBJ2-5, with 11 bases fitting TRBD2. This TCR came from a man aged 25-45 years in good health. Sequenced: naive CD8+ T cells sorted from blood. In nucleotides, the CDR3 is TGTGCCAGCAGTTTTATTAGCGGGAGGGCCAGAGGCCAAGAGACCCAGTACTTC. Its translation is CASSFISGRARGQETQYF. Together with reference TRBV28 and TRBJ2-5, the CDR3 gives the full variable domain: DVKVTQSSRYLVKRTGEKVFLECVQDMDHENMFWYRQDPGLGLRLIYFSYDVKMKEKGDIPEGYSVSREKKERFSLILESASTNQTSMYLCASSFISGRARGQETQYFGPGTRLLVL.